One TCR beta chain is described in this entry. Antigen: not known. The data stem from a study of OX40 agonist ivuxolimab in advanced cancers. Looking at the study overall: Every 2 weeks, patients got intravenous ivuxolimab at one of six dose levels (0.01-10 mg/kg). Patients were around 83% male with ages about 20 to 79, mean around 61.

Study-level points and caveats: In the 0.1-3.0 mg/kg groups, partial responders showed among the lowest expansion.

Clones were sequenced by immunoSEQ multiplex PCR, and TCRdb holds only the in-frame ones, with some missing. The profile shows 40,000 to 50,000 clones, about 90% of them singletons. The CDR3 has 18 residues. CDR1 ENHRY and CDR2 SYGVKD come from the germline V gene. Trimming took 4 bases from V and 2 from J; bases not matched to a gene: 16. The J gene is TRBJ2-7, the V gene TRBV10-3, with 8 bases aligning to TRBD2. This TCR came from an adult with an advanced solid tumor such as melanoma, head and neck, liver or kidney cancer. The source was CD4+ or CD8+ T cells sorted from blood, collected in a trial of the OX40 agonist ivuxolimab. The CDR3 DNA is TGTGCCATCAGTGGGCCGGGACTAGGATTACCGAAAACCTACGAGCAGTACTTC. Its translation: CAISGPGLGLPKTYEQYF.